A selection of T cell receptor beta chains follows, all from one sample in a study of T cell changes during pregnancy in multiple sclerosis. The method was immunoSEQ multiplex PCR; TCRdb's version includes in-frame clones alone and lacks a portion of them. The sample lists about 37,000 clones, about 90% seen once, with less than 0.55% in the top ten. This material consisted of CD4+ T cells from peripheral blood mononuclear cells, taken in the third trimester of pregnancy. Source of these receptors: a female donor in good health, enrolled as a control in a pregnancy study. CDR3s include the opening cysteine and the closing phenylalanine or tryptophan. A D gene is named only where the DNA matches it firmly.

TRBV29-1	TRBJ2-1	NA	CSVLVVNEQFF	TGCAGCGTTCTTGTAGTGAATGAGCAGTTCTTC
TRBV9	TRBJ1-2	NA	CASSVDTVYGYTF	TGTGCCAGCAGCGTCGATACAGTCTATGGCTACACCTTC
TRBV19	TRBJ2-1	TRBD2	CASSIFASGGAYNEQFF	TGTGCCAGTAGTATATTTGCTAGCGGGGGGGCCTACAATGAGCAGTTCTTC
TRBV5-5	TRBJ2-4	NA	CASSSGTIAKNIQYF	TGTGCCAGCAGCTCCGGGACAATAGCCAAAAACATTCAGTACTTC
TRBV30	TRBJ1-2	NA	CAWVRASREGGYTF	TGTGCCTGGGTACGGGCCTCACGGGAAGGAGGCTACACCTTC
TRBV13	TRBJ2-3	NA	CASSPRTILTDTQYF	TGTGCCAGCAGCCCCCGGACTATCCTGACAGATACGCAGTATTTT
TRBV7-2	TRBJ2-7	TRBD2	CASSSAPVRLADVAYEQYF	TGTGCCAGCAGCTCTGCTCCCGTTCGACTAGCGGATGTGGCGTACGAGCAGTACTTC
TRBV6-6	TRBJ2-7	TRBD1	CASRLVAGTGEQYF	TGTGCCAGCAGATTGGTGGCGGGGACAGGGGAGCAGTACTTC
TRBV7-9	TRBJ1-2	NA	CASSLGDRPYGYTF	TGTGCCAGCAGCTTAGGTGACAGGCCCTATGGCTACACCTTC
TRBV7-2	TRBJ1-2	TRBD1	CASSPQQGAMGYGGYTF	TGTGCCAGCAGCCCGCAACAGGGGGCGATGGGGTACGGTGGCTACACCTTC
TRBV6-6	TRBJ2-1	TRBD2	CASRTRTSGYNEQFF	TGTGCCAGCAGAACCCGGACTAGCGGATACAATGAGCAGTTCTTC
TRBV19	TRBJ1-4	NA	CASSTLGGGEKLFF	TGTGCCAGTAGTACCCTGGGAGGCGGCGAAAAACTGTTTTTT
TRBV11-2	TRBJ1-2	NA	CASSLLEGGSGYTF	TGTGCCAGCAGCCTATTGGAGGGGGGGTCGGGCTACACCTTC
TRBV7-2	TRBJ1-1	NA	CASSGQGGGATEAFF	TGTGCCAGCAGCGGGCAGGGAGGGGGAGCGACTGAAGCTTTCTTT
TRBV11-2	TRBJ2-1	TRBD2	CASSLRLASYNEQFF	TGTGCCAGCAGCTTGCGACTAGCGAGCTACAATGAGCAGTTCTTC
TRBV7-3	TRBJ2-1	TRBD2	CASSPTSGSYNEQFF	TGTGCCAGCAGCCCAACTAGCGGGTCATACAATGAGCAGTTCTTC
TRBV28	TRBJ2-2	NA	CASIFTPHTGELFF	TGTGCCAGCATTTTCACTCCGCACACCGGGGAGCTGTTTTTT